Many counts were recorded for the clone carrying this TCR beta chain. A J-beta primer mix and a sample-barcoded 5' primer were used in a second PCR of about 7 to 12 cycles. Every cDNA was tagged by a template-switch adaptor with 12 random nucleotides. TCRdb reanalysed the 5' RACE reads using MiXCR and keeps one entry per CDR3 protein. The sample lists hundreds of thousands of distinct CDR3 sequences, under 30% seen once, with more than 15% in the top ten. The data stem from a study of blood T cells in healthy people across ages. The CDR3 length is 13 residues. V gave up 7 bases and J gave up 6 bases; unmatched junction bases: 3. The germline V gene has CDR1 SQVTM and CDR2 ANQGSEA.

The chain recombines TRBV29-1 with TRBJ1-4; 12 bases align to TRBD1. This receptor was obtained from a woman aged 80 or over in good health. Sequences were obtained from blood. CDR3 sequence: CSAGTGGHEKLFF. The CDR3 coding sequence is TGCAGCGCCGGGACAGGGGGCCATGAAAAACTGTTTTTT. Based on the CDR3 plus reference TRBV29-1 and TRBJ1-4, the full variable domain is SAVISQKPSRDICQRGTSLTIQCQVDSQVTMMFWYRQQPGQSLTLIATANQGSEATYESGFVIDKFPISRPNLTFSTLTVSNMSPEDSSIYLCSAGTGGHEKLFFGSGTQLSVL.